The 16 T cell receptor beta chains presented below share a single source sample, sequenced in a study of blood T cell repertoires in COVID-19. The data were produced by immunoSEQ multiplex PCR, yet TCRdb's version contains in-frame clones alone and is incomplete. The table shows approximately 140,000 clones, with more than 85% occurring only once. The specimen sequenced was peripheral blood. These receptors all stem from a man aged 45 to 65 with active or convalescent COVID-19.

The J gene is TRBJ2-7, the V gene TRBV14; 7 positions agree with TRBD1. CDR1 is SGHDN, CDR2 FVKESK, per germline. The CDR3 consists of 14 residues. The J segment lost 3 bases and the V segment lost 6 bases, leaving 8 bases of the junction unmatched. This CDR3 reads CASSRQGIRYEQYF. CDR3 nucleotide sequence: TGTGCCAGCAGTAGACAGGGTATACGCTACGAGCAGTACTTC. The full variable domain, rest sourced from reference TRBV14 and TRBJ2-7, is EAGVTQFPSHSVIEKGQTVTLRCDPISGHDNLYWYRRVMGKEIKFLLHFVKESKQDESGMPNNRFLAERTGGTYSTLKVQPAELEDSGVYFCASSRQGIRYEQYFGPGTRLTVT.

The chain joins TRBV7-9 to TRBJ1-6; tentatively, D is TRBD1 (5 bases). Trimming removed 5 bases from V and 10 bases from J, with 12 bases in between. This CDR3 region has 13 residues. Per the germline V gene, CDR1 is SEHNR and CDR2 is FQNEAQ (reference sequence). DNA for the CDR3: TGTGCCAGCAGCCCTGTGGGGGGATCACCCCTCCACTTT. It translates to CASSPVGGSPLHF.

This clone was seen a handful of times. The J gene is TRBJ2-2, the V gene TRBV19, with 15 bases fitting TRBD2. The V and J ends lost 4 bases and 3 bases, in that order; junction bases with no gene match: 9. CDR3 size: 19 residues. From germline, CDR1 is LNHDA and CDR2 SQIVND (reference sequence). The CDR3 DNA sequence: TGTGCCAGTAGTAAACCGGGACTAGCGGGAGGTCGCGACACCGGGGAGCTGTTTTTT. Translation: CASSKPGLAGGRDTGELFF. The full variable domain, completed using reference TRBV19 and TRBJ2-2, is DGGITQSPKYLFRKEGQNVTLSCEQNLNHDAMYWYRQDPGQGLRLIYYSQIVNDFQKGDIAEGYSVSREKKESFPLTVTSAQKNPTAFYLCASSKPGLAGGRDTGELFFGEGSRLTVL.

V and J are TRBV4-1 and TRBJ1-5; D possibly corresponds to TRBD1 (5 bases). Germline CDR1 MGHRA, CDR2 YSYEKL. CDR3 size: 17 residues. With 0 bases removed from V and 0 bases from J, the gap between germline ends came to 12 bases. The CDR3 loop reads CASSQDRGGNSNQPQHF. The CDR3 DNA is TGCGCCAGCAGCCAAGACCGCGGGGGGAATAGCAATCAGCCCCAGCATTTT.

This chain connects TRBV19 to TRBJ2-5; 7 nucleotides match TRBD1. Germline V lookup: CDR1 LNHDA, CDR2 SQIVND (reference sequence). The J segment lost 4 bases and the V segment lost 3 bases, leaving 5 bases of the junction unmatched. The CDR3 is 14 amino acids. The CDR3 reads CASSMSRGRETQYF. DNA of the CDR3: TGTGCCAGTAGTATGTCGAGGGGGCGAGAGACCCAGTACTTC.

The CDR3 DNA reads as TGTGCCACGCAAAGGGGACAGGGGAATGAGCAGTTCTTC. This sequence encodes CATQRGQGNEQFF. The V and J genes are TRBV24-1 and TRBJ2-1; TRBD1 agrees at 10 bases. V lost 10 bases, J lost 7 bases, and 6 bases stayed unmatched. Germline CDR1 and CDR2: KGHDR and SFDVKD. The length of the CDR3 is 13 residues.

V usage is TRBV11-3 and J usage is TRBJ2-3; D ambiguous. This CDR3 comprises 13 residues. Germline V lookup: CDR1 SGHNT, CDR2 YENEEA. Trimming removed 5 bases from V and 4 bases from J, with 10 bases in between. CDR3: CASSPPLSDTQYF. Here the CDR3 DNA reads TGTGCCAGCAGCCCCCCATTGTCAGATACGCAGTATTTT.

The chain recombines TRBV7-2 with TRBJ2-3, with TRBD2 identical over 8 bases. The CDR3 contains 17 residues. With 0 bases clipped from V and 2 bases from J, the junction kept 7 bases outside the gene matches. Germline V CDR1 and CDR2: SGHTA, FQGNSA. The CDR3 spells CASSLAPIAGTTDTQYF. CDR3 nucleotides: TGTGCCAGCAGCTTAGCGCCGATAGCGGGGACCACAGATACGCAGTATTTT.

The chain links TRBV6-1 to TRBJ2-7; D might be TRBD2 (5 bases). The CDR3 consists of 14 residues. CDR1 and CDR2 from the germline V gene are MNHNS and SASEGT. Deletions cut 2 bases from V and 7 bases from J, with 15 bases between. This chain's CDR3 is CASSEYGPRREQYF. The CDR3 DNA follows: TGTGCCAGCAGTGAATACGGCCCCAGGAGGGAGCAGTACTTC.

V gene TRBV4-3 combines with J gene TRBJ1-6; no definite D call. This CDR3 spans 13 amino acids. V dropped 4 bases and J dropped 7 bases, with 8 bases sitting between them. CDR1 and CDR2 from the germline V gene are LGHNA and YSLEER. Here the CDR3 DNA reads TGCGCCAGCAGCCTGCGGCAGAATTCACCCCTCCACTTT. It encodes CASSLRQNSPLHF.

The rearrangement links TRBV5-1 to TRBJ2-7, with 10 bases that match TRBD1. The CDR3 consists of 16 residues. V gave up 3 bases and J gave up 3 bases; unmatched junction bases: 9. Germline values: CDR1 SGHRS, CDR2 YFSETQ. CDR3 DNA: TGCGCCAGCAGCTATCCGACAGGGGGCGCTGACTACGAGCAGTACTTC. Its translation: CASSYPTGGADYEQYF. The whole variable domain, remainder taken from reference TRBV5-1 and TRBJ2-7, is KAGVTQTPRYLIKTRGQQVTLSCSPISGHRSVSWYQQTPGQGLQFLFEYFSETQRNKGNFPGRFSGRQFSNSRSEMNVSTLELGDSALYLCASSYPTGGADYEQYFGPGTRLTVT.

The chain carries TRBV6-1 and TRBJ2-1; TRBD2 aligns across 10 bases. There are 15 residues in the CDR3. CDR1 MNHNS and CDR2 SASEGT come from the germline V gene. V trimming: 4 bases; J trimming: 4 bases; junction bases outside the gene matches: 4. The DNA of the CDR3 is TGTGCCAGCAGTGTAGCTAGCGGGAGATACAATGAGCAGTTCTTC. The encoded protein is CASSVASGRYNEQFF.

V gene TRBV29-1 combines with J gene TRBJ2-5, with D possibly TRBD1 on 6 matching bases. Germline CDR1 reads SQVTM; CDR2 reads ANQGSEA. This CDR3 is built from 11 residues. Trimming removed 2 bases at V and 9 bases at J, with 10 bases between. The CDR3 region is CSVETGLAQYF. In nucleotides, the CDR3 is TGCAGCGTTGAAACAGGGCTAGCCCAGTACTTC.

The chain's CDR3 is CASSVWDSEQFF. CDR3 bases: TGCGCCAGCAGTGTCTGGGACAGTGAGCAGTTCTTC. The chain couples TRBV5-1 to TRBJ2-1; 7 nucleotides line up with TRBD1. CDR1 is SGHRS and CDR2 is YFSETQ in the germline V gene. The CDR3 runs 12 residues. V lost 5 bases to trimming and J lost 9 bases; unmatched junction nucleotides: 5.

The chain has TRBV9 and TRBJ2-5; D is possibly TRBD2 (6 bases). Germline loops: CDR1 SGDLS, CDR2 YYNGEE. V lost 4 bases and J 5 bases, leaving 18 bases between the germline ends. The CDR3 loop spans 15 amino acids. The CDR3 region is CASSPRLVGIETQYF. In DNA, the CDR3 is TGTGCCAGCAGCCCCCGACTAGTGGGAATTGAGACCCAGTACTTC.

The chain links TRBV19 to TRBJ2-1; 7 nucleotides match TRBD1. The CDR3 is 14 amino acids. With 4 bases clipped from V and 4 bases from J, the junction kept 4 bases outside the gene matches. Germline CDR1 reads LNHDA; CDR2 reads SQIVND (reference sequence). The CDR3 protein is CASSRRQGYNEQFF. In nucleotides, the CDR3 is TGTGCCAGTAGTAGAAGACAGGGATACAATGAGCAGTTCTTC.